The TCR beta chain under discussion was sequenced for a study of blood T cell repertoires in COVID-19. Looking at the study overall: From T cells, B-cell-depleted T cells, or PBMCs came the material, which was cDNA or gDNA.

This clone was seen a single time. V dropped 4 bases and J dropped 2; count of bases not matched to a gene: 6. The CDR3 is 15 residues long. CDR1 is SGHAT and CDR2 is FQNNGV in the germline V gene. The method was immunoSEQ multiplex PCR; TCRdb's version includes in-frame clones alone and lacks a portion of them. The top ten clones hold about 7% of a sample with approximately 320,000 clones, 65% to 90% of them seen once. The sample consisted of peripheral blood. The rearrangement joins TRBV11-2 to TRBJ2-7; 9 nucleotides match TRBD1. This receptor was identified in a human donor in a cohort sampled during active COVID-19. DNA for the CDR3: TGTGCCAGCAGCTCAGAGGACAGGGGCGCCTACGAGCAGTACTTC. Amino acids: CASSSEDRGAYEQYF.